The next 4 T cell receptor beta chains were all read from a single sample in a study of early T cells in non-severe SARS-CoV-2 infection (TCRdb year 2021). Receptors were amplified or captured by 5' RACE. For sequencing, a NextSeq 500 was employed. TCRdb passed the public sequencing reads through fastp at Q25 and MiXCR, retaining productive beta sequences. Identical CDR3 protein sequences are pooled into one entry, listed with their most common genes and DNA. Present in this sample are 20,000 to 25,000 distinct CDR3 sequences, around 4.5% of which were seen just once. 20% of the sample belongs to the ten largest clones. Sequencing was performed on whole blood. These receptors all stem from an adult who was a healthcare worker with PCR-confirmed SARS-CoV-2 infection or an uninfected control (not recorded which).

This clonotype was recorded at least ten times. This chain joins TRBV2 and TRBJ2-2; 7 bases are a match to TRBD1. CDR3 length: 13 residues. The V segment lost 8 bases and the J segment 8 bases; nucleotides outside the gene matches: 8. Looked up from germline, CDR1 is SNHLY and CDR2 is FYNNEI. CDR3 region: CASWDRPLGELFF. The CDR3 nucleotides are TGTGCCAGCTGGGACAGACCTTTAGGGGAGCTGTTTTTT.

This clonotype was found many times. The chain couples TRBV20-1 to TRBJ1-1; 7 nucleotides agree with TRBD1. This CDR3 is 13 amino acids long. With 5 bases clipped from V and 2 bases from J, the junction kept 5 bases outside the gene matches. The germline V gene encodes CDR1 DFQATT and CDR2 SNEGSKA (reference sequence). The CDR3 is CSAPGTVNTEAFF. The DNA of the CDR3 is TGCAGTGCTCCCGGGACAGTCAACACTGAAGCTTTCTTT.

This clonotype was seen many times. V usage is TRBV7-9 and J usage is TRBJ1-5; TRBD1 matches at 7 bases. The CDR3 runs 14 residues. V was pared by 5 bases and J by 2 bases, with 3 bases of the junction left unmatched. Germline V gene data show CDR1 as SEHNR and CDR2 as FQNEAQ (reference sequence). This CDR3 is CASSPGQGNQPQHF. CDR3 bases: TGTGCCAGCAGCCCCGGACAGGGCAATCAGCCCCAGCATTTT.

This clonotype was recorded at least ten times. The V gene is TRBV5-5, the J gene TRBJ2-1; TRBD2 matches at 11 bases. The trim removed 0 bases at V and 9 bases at J, leaving 8 bases unmatched. Per the germline V gene, CDR1 is SGHKS and CDR2 is YYEKEE (reference sequence). The CDR3 has 16 residues. The CDR3 sequence is CASSLGGLAGGGEQFF. The DNA for the CDR3 is TGTGCCAGCAGCTTGGGAGGGCTAGCGGGAGGTGGTGAGCAGTTCTTC.